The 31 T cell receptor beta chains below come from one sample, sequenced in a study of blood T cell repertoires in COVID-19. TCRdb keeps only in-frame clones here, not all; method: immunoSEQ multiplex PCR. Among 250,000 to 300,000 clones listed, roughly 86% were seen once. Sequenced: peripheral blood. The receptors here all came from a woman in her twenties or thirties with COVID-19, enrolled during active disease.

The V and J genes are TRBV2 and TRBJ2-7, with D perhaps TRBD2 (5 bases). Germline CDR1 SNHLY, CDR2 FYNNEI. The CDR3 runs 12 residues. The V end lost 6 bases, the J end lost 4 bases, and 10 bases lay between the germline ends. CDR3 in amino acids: CASRVGGYEQYF. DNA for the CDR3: TGTGCCAGCAGAGTCGGAGGTTACGAGCAGTACTTC.

This CDR3 is CASSKDRGQGARGYTF. CDR3 DNA: TGTGCCAGCAGCAAAGATAGAGGACAGGGGGCCCGTGGCTACACCTTC. The J gene is TRBJ1-2, the V gene TRBV21-1; the table's D call TRBD1 went unverified against the DNA. TRBV21-1 is given as a pseudogene. This CDR3 is 16 amino acids long.

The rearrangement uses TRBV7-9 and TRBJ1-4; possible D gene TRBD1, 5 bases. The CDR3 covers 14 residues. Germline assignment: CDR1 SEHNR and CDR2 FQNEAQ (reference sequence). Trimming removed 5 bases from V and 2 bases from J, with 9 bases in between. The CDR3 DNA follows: TGTGCCAGCAGCCTTCAGGGCACTAATGAAAAACTGTTTTTT. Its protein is CASSLQGTNEKLFF.

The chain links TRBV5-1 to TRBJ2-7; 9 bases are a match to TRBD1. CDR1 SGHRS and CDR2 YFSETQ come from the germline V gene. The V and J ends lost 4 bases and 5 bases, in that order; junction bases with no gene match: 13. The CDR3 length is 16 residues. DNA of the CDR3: TGCGCCAGCAGCCCCTACTCCGGACAGGGGAGAAACGAGCAGTACTTC. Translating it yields CASSPYSGQGRNEQYF.

The CDR3 coding sequence is TGTGCCAGCTCACCACGGGCCAAGGGGATTGAAGCTTTCTTT. This gives the protein CASSPRAKGIEAFF. This chain joins TRBV18 and TRBJ1-1; tentative D call: TRBD1 (5 bases). Germline loops: CDR1 KGHSH, CDR2 LQKENI. The V gene lost 1 base and the J gene lost 7 bases, with 13 bases spanning the gap. This CDR3 has 14 amino acids.

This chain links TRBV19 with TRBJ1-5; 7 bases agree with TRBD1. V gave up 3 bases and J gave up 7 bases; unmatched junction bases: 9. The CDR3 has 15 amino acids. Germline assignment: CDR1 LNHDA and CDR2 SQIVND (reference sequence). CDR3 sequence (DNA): TGTGCCAGTAGTATTAGGGACAGCATCGGACAGCCCCAGCATTTT. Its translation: CASSIRDSIGQPQHF.

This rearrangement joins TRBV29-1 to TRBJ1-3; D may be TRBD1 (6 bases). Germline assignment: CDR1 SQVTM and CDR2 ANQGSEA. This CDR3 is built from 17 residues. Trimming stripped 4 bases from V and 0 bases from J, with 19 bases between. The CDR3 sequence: CSVAYLGAPDSGNTIYF. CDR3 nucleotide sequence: TGCAGCGTTGCATATCTGGGGGCGCCGGACTCTGGAAACACCATATATTTT.

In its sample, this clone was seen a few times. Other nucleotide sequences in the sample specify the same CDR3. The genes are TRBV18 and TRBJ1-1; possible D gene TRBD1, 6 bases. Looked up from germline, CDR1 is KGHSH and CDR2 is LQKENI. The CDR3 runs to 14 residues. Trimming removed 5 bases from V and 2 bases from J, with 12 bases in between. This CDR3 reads CASSLDRTNTEAFF. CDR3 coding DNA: TGTGCCAGCTCATTGGACAGAACCAACACTGAAGCTTTCTTT.

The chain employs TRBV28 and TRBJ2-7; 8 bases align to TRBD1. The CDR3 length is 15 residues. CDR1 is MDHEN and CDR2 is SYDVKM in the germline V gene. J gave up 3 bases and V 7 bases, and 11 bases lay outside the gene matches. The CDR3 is CASTRAGGYSYEQYF. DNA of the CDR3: TGTGCCAGCACCCGGGCAGGGGGCTATAGCTACGAGCAGTACTTC.

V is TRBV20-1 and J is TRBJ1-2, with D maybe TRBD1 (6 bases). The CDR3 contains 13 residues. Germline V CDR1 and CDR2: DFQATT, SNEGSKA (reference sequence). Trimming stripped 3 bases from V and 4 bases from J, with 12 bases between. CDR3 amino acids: CSASESDSYGYTF. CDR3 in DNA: TGCAGTGCTAGTGAATCGGACAGCTATGGCTACACCTTC.

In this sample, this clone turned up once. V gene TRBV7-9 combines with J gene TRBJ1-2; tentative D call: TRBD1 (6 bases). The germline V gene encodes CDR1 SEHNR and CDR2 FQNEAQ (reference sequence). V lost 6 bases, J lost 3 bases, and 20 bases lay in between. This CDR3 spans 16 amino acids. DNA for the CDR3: TGTGCCAGCAGTTGGGGGGGACATAGGGCCGACTATGGCTACACCTTC. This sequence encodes CASSWGGHRADYGYTF.

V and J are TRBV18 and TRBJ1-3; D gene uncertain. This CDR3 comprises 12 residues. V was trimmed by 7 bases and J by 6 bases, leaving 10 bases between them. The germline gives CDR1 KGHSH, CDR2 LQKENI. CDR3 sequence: CASFSEQNTIYF. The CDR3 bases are TGTGCCAGCTTTTCAGAACAAAACACCATATATTTT.

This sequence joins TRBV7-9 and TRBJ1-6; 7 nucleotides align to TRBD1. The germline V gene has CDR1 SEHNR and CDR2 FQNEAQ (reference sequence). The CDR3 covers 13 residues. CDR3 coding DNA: TGTGGCACTCAGGGGGCCTATAATTCACCCCTCCACTTT. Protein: CGTQGAYNSPLHF.

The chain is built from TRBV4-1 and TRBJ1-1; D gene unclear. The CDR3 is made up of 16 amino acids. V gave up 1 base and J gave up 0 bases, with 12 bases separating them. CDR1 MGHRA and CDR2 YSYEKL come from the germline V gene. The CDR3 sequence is CASSQADGVMNTEAFF. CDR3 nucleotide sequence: TGCGCCAGCAGCCAAGCTGACGGGGTCATGAACACTGAAGCTTTCTTT.

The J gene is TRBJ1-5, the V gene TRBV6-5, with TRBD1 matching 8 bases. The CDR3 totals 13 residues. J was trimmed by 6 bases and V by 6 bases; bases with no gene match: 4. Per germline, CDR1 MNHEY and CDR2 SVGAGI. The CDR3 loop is CASSTGGGQPQHF. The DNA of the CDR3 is TGTGCCAGCAGCACAGGGGGGGGTCAGCCCCAGCATTTT.

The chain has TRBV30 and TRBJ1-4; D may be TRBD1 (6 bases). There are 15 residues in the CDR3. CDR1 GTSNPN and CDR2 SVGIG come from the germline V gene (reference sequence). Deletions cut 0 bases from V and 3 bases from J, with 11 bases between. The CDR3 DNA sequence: TGTGCCTGGAGTGTACGTGGGACACCTAATGAAAAACTGTTTTTT. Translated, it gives CAWSVRGTPNEKLFF. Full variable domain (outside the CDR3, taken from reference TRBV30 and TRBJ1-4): SQTIHQWPATLVQPVGSPLSLECTVEGTSNPNLYWYRQAAGRGLQLLFYSVGIGQISSEVPQNLSASRPQDRQFILSSKKLLLSDSGFYLCAWSVRGTPNEKLFFGSGTQLSVL.

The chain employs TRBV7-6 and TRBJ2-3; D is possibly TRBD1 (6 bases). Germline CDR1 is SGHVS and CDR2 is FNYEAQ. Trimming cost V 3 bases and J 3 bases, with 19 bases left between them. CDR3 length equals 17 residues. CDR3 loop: CASSLYPTGTRTDTQYF. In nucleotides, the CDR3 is TGTGCCAGCAGCTTGTATCCCACAGGGACAAGGACAGATACGCAGTATTTT.

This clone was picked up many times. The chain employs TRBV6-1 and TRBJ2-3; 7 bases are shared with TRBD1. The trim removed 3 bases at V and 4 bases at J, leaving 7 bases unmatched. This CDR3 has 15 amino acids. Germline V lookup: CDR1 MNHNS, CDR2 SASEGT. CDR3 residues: CASSDGVGGPDTQYF. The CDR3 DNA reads TGTGCCAGCAGTGATGGGGTAGGGGGCCCAGATACGCAGTATTTT.

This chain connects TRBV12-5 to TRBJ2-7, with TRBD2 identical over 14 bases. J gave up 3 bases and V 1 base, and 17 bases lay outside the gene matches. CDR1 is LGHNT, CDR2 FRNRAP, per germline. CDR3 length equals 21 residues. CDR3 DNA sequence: TGTGCTAGTGGTTTGGCTCTGTCCGGGACTAGCGGGAGTCCCTTGGGCTACGAGCAGTACTTC. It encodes CASGLALSGTSGSPLGYEQYF.

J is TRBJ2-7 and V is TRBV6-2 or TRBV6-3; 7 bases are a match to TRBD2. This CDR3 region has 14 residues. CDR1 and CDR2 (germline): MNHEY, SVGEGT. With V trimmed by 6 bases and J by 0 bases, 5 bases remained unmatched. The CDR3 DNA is TGTGCCAGCAGCTTTAGCGGGTACTCCTACGAGCAGTACTTC. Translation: CASSFSGYSYEQYF.

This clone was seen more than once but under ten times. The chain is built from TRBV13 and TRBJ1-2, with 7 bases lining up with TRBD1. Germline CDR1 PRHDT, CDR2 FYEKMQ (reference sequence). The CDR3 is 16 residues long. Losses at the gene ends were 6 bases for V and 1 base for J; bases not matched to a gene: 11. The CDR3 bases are TGTGCCAGCAGTTCCGAATTACAGGGGATTAACTATGGCTACACCTTC. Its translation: CASSSELQGINYGYTF.

The CDR3 sequence: CATSRGLAGDEQYF. Here the CDR3 DNA reads TGTGCCACCAGCAGGGGACTAGCGGGAGACGAGCAGTACTTC. The V and J genes are TRBV15 and TRBJ2-7; 14 nucleotides match TRBD2. The CDR3 spans 14 residues. The junction had 0 bases not matched to a gene; V was cut back by 3 bases and J by 5 bases. CDR1 is LNHNV and CDR2 is YYDKDF in the germline V gene (reference sequence).

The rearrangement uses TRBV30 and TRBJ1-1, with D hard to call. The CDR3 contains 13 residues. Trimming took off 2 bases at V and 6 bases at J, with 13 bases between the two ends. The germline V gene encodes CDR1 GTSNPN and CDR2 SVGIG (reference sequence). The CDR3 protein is CAWSNIRGSEAFF. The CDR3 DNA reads TGTGCCTGGAGTAATATAAGAGGGTCTGAAGCTTTCTTT.

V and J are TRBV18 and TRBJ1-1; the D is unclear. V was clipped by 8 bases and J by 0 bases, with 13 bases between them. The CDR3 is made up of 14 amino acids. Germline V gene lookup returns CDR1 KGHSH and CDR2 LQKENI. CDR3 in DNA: TGTGCCAGCGCCCTTAACAGACTGAACACTGAAGCTTTCTTT. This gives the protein CASALNRLNTEAFF.

As DNA, the CDR3 is TGCGCCAGCAGCTTGAGTAGCGGGTCCTCCTACAATGAGCAGTTCTTC. Translation gives CASSLSSGSSYNEQFF. The chain is built from TRBV5-1 and TRBJ2-1, with 7 bases fitting TRBD2. Germline V lookup: CDR1 SGHRS, CDR2 YFSETQ. The trim removed 1 base at V and 0 bases at J, leaving 4 bases unmatched. This CDR3 region has 16 residues.

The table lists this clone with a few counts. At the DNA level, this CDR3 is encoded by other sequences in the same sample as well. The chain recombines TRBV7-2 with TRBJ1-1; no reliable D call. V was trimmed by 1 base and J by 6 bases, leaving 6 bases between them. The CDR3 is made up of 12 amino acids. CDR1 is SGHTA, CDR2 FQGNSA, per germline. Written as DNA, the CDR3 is TGTGCCAGCAGCTTAGGTTCGGCTGAAGCTTTCTTT. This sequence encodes CASSLGSAEAFF.

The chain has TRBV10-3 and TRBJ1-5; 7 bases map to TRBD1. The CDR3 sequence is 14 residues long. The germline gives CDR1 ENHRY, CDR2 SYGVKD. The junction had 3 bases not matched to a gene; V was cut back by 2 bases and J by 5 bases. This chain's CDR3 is CAISEDRDDQPQHF. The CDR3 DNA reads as TGTGCCATCAGTGAGGACAGGGACGATCAGCCCCAGCATTTT.

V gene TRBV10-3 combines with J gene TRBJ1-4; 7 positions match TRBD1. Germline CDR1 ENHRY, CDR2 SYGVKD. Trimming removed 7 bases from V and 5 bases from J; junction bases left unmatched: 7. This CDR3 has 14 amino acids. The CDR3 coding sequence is TGTGCCATCAAAGGTGACAGGGCGAATGAAAAACTGTTTTTT. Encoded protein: CAIKGDRANEKLFF.

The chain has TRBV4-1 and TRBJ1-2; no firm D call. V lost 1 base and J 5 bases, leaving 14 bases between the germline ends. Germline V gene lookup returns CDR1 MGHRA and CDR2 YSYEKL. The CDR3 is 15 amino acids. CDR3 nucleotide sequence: TGCGCCAGCAGCCAAGGTAGCCAAGGAGCATATGGCTACACCTTC. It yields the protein CASSQGSQGAYGYTF.

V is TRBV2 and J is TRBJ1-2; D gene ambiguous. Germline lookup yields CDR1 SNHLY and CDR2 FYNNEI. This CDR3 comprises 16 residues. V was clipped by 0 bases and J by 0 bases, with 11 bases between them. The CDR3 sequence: CASSEALEATNYGYTF. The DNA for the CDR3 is TGTGCCAGCAGTGAAGCTCTGGAGGCCACTAACTATGGCTACACCTTC.

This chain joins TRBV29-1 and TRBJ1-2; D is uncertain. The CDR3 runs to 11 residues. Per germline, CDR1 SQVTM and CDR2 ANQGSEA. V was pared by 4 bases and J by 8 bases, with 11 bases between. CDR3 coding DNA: TGCAGCGTTGTCCACACCAACGGCTACACCTTC. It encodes CSVVHTNGYTF. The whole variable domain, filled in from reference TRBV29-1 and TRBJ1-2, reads SAVISQKPSRDICQRGTSLTIQCQVDSQVTMMFWYRQQPGQSLTLIATANQGSEATYESGFVIDKFPISRPNLTFSTLTVSNMSPEDSSIYLCSVVHTNGYTFGSGTRLTVV.